These T cell receptor beta chains were read from a single sample in a study of shared clonotypes between healthy human individuals. Clones were read by immunoSEQ multiplex PCR, and TCRdb kept only the in-frame ones, dropping some. The sample consists of around 1 million clones, approximately 80% of them appearing once. Sequenced sample: memory CD4+ T cells sorted from blood. These TCRs come from a man in his late teens or twenties in good health. CDR3s include the opening cysteine and the closing phenylalanine or tryptophan. Fields, in order: clone size, V gene, D gene, J gene, CDR3 DNA, CDR3 protein. A D gene is named only where the DNA matches it firmly. A clone size is listed for some rows: how often the clone was seen (once, few, many), or a class if it is expanded.

few	TRBV4-3	TRBD1	TRBJ1-6	TGCGCCAGCAGCCAGGTCCAGGGGGGTAATTCACCCCTCCACTTT	CASSQVQGGNSPLHF
-	TRBV2	-	TRBJ1-2	TGTGCCAGCAGCACCGGGACATTTAACTATGGCTACACCTTC	CASSTGTFNYGYTF
-	TRBV6-1	TRBD1	TRBJ1-5	TGTGCCAGCACCCGGGACAGGTTTAGCAATCAGCCCCAGCATTTT	CASTRDRFSNQPQHF
few	TRBV19	-	TRBJ2-7	TGTGCCAGTAGTATAGATCTTGTTTCGGCCTCGAATACCTACGAGCAGTACTTC	CASSIDLVSASNTYEQYF
once	TRBV30	TRBD2	TRBJ2-7	TGTGCCTGGAGTTTTGGACTTAGCGGGTTATACGAGCAGTACTTC	CAWSFGLSGLYEQYF
-	TRBV5-1	-	TRBJ2-7	TGCGCCAGCAGCTTCAGGGGGGACCCCTTAGGCGAGCAGTACTTC	CASSFRGDPLGEQYF
-	TRBV12-5	TRBD2	TRBJ2-1	TGTGCTAGTGGTTTGGGTAGCGGGAACATCTACAATGAGCAGTTCTTC	CASGLGSGNIYNEQFF
many	TRBV2	-	TRBJ1-6	TGTGCCAGCGCGACGGAAACCTATAATTCACCCCTCCACTTT	CASATETYNSPLHF
-	TRBV7-2	-	TRBJ2-1	TGTGCCAGCAGCTTAGTTCGGGGTGAGCAGTTCTTC	CASSLVRGEQFF
few	TRBV2	-	TRBJ2-2	TGTGCCAGCAGTGAGATGGGGAGAACCGGGGAGCTGTTTTTT	CASSEMGRTGELFF
few	TRBV29-1	TRBD1	TRBJ2-2	TGCAGCGTTGATAGGCCAGGGGGCGACACCGGGGAGCTGTTTTTT	CSVDRPGGDTGELFF
-	TRBV14	-	TRBJ1-1	TGTGCCAGCAGTCGAGAATTGGGACTCTTTGGTGAAGCTTTCTTT	CASSRELGLFGEAFF
-	TRBV2	-	TRBJ2-7	TGTGCCAGCAGCGCCACTAGCTACGAGCAGTACTTC	CASSATSYEQYF
-	TRBV6-6	TRBD2	TRBJ2-5	TGTGCCAGCAGCCCCCCCGGGGGGGGAGAGACCCAGTACTTC	CASSPPGGGETQYF
-	TRBV14	-	TRBJ1-4	TGTGCCAGCAGCCAAGGGACTAATGAAAAACTGTTTTTT	CASSQGTNEKLFF
-	TRBV4-3	TRBD1	TRBJ2-6	TGCGCCAGCAGCCAATGGGGACAGGGCACTGGGGCCAACGTCCTGACTTTC	CASSQWGQGTGANVLTF
-	TRBV7-6	TRBD1	TRBJ2-1	TGTGCTAGCAGCTTAGAGAGACAGGGTTCCAAGCAGTTCTTC	CASSLERQGSKQFF
-	TRBV29-1	TRBD2	TRBJ2-5	TGCAGCGTTGACGCGGGGGGAGAGACCCAGTACTTC	CSVDAGGETQYF
-	TRBV7-8	-	TRBJ1-6	TGTGCCAGCAGCTTCCCTCAAGCTAATTCACCCCTCCACTTT	CASSFPQANSPLHF
-	TRBV6-5	-	TRBJ2-7	TGTGCCAGCACGCGGGCAGGTTCCTACGAGCAGTACTTC	CASTRAGSYEQYF
-	TRBV20-1	-	TRBJ2-7	TGCAGTGCTCAGCGCTCCTACGAGCAGTACTTC	CSAQRSYEQYF
-	TRBV27	-	TRBJ1-4	TGTGCCAGCGGACCTATATCGGGACATGGCTATGAAAAACTGTTTTTT	CASGPISGHGYEKLFF
few	TRBV6-1	-	TRBJ1-5	TGTGCCAGCAGTGGACAGTACAATCAGCCCCAGCATTTT	CASSGQYNQPQHF
-	TRBV5-1	TRBD2	TRBJ2-3	TGCGCCAGCAGCTTAAATCCTAGCGGGGGTGCCACAGATACGCAGTATTTT	CASSLNPSGGATDTQYF
once	TRBV5-5	-	TRBJ2-2	TGTGCCAGCAGCGCGGTGGGGAACACCGGGGAGCTGTTTTTT	CASSAVGNTGELFF
-	TRBV11-2	-	TRBJ1-2	TGTGCCAGCAGCTTAGGTGTGGGGTTAGAAACCTTC	CASSLGVGLETF
-	TRBV5-1	-	TRBJ2-5	TGCGCCAGCAGCTTGAATTTGGAGGGGACGGGATGGGAGACCCAGTACTTC	CASSLNLEGTGWETQYF
-	TRBV28	-	TRBJ1-2	TGTGCCAGCACTTACTCCGGCCAGGGTGCCAATGGCTACACCTTC	CASTYSGQGANGYTF
-	TRBV5-1	-	TRBJ1-2	TGCGCCAGCAGCTTGGGACAGCTTACCGGGCGCTATGGCTACACCTTC	CASSLGQLTGRYGYTF
-	TRBV11-2	TRBD2	TRBJ2-1	TGTGCCAGCAGCTTAGATCAGTCGGGGGGTGAGCAGTTCTTC	CASSLDQSGGEQFF
-	TRBV6-1	TRBD1	TRBJ2-7	TGTGCCGCGGTCGGGGACAGGGGGTTCGACGAGCAGTACTTC	CAAVGDRGFDEQYF
once	TRBV6-1	-	TRBJ1-3	TGTGCCAGCAGTGAAGCGATGTCCCCCGGAAACACCATATATTTT	CASSEAMSPGNTIYF
-	TRBV14	-	TRBJ2-5	TGTGCCAGCAGCCAAGCAAGCTTAGGGGGGACCCAGTACTTC	CASSQASLGGTQYF
-	TRBV6-5	TRBD2	TRBJ2-7	TGTGCCAGCAGGGCTTGGGCGGGGGGGATTTACGAGCAGTACTTC	CASRAWAGGIYEQYF
-	TRBV7-8	-	TRBJ2-3	TGTGCCAGCAGCTTACCCGGTGCAGGCGGCACAGATACGCAGTATTTT	CASSLPGAGGTDTQYF
once	TRBV10-3	-	TRBJ1-2	TGTGCCATCAGGGTAACAGGGATCGGCGGCTACACCTTC	CAIRVTGIGGYTF
-	TRBV21-1	-	TRBJ2-2	TGTGCCAGCAGCAAAGCGCGGGTGAGCACCGGGGAGCTGTTTTTT	CASSKARVSTGELFF
-	TRBV5-6	TRBD2	TRBJ2-3	TGTGCCAGCAGCTCAGCCGGGACTAGCGTTTCAGATACGCAGTATTTT	CASSSAGTSVSDTQYF
many	TRBV7-2	-	TRBJ1-6	TGTGCCAGCAGCTTCTATAGGGATAATTCACCCCTCCACTTT	CASSFYRDNSPLHF
few	TRBV27	TRBD1	TRBJ1-2	TGTGCCAGCAGTTTAAGACAGGGACCTTATGGCTACACCTTC	CASSLRQGPYGYTF
-	TRBV18	-	TRBJ2-2	TGTGCCAGCTCACCGAAAGGGTCTAGGGAGCTGTTTTTT	CASSPKGSRELFF
-	TRBV4-3	TRBD2	TRBJ2-7	TGCGCCAGCAGCCAGTCCTCAGCGGGAGGATACTCCTACGAGCAGTACTTC	CASSQSSAGGYSYEQYF
-	TRBV7-2	TRBD1	TRBJ2-2	TGTGCCAGCAGCCGGGGACAGGGGAACACCGGGGAGCTGTTTTTT	CASSRGQGNTGELFF
-	TRBV6-5	-	TRBJ1-2	TGTGCCACTCGACAGACGTCCAACTATGGCTACACCTTC	CATRQTSNYGYTF
-	TRBV10-1	TRBD1	TRBJ1-1	TGCGCCAGCAGTTTTGGACAGGGGGCTGTGGGAGCTTTCTTT	CASSFGQGAVGAFF
-	TRBV18	-	TRBJ1-3	TGTGCCAGCTCACCAGGGACGGTCGGAAACACCATATATTTT	CASSPGTVGNTIYF